This T cell receptor (beta chain) was found in a study of STAT3 mutations in large granular lymphocyte leukemia. General study findings and limits: Every T-LGLL patient had at least one immunodominant TCRbeta clonotype.

Profiled with immunoSEQ multiplex PCR; TCRdb holds only in-frame clones, not every one. The top ten clones hold over 45% of a sample with 2,500 or so clones, about 47% of them seen once. Concerning this clone: The antigen remains undetermined.

Sequencing was done on a sample of peripheral blood mononuclear cells. The source is a man aged 60 to 75 with T-cell large granular lymphocyte leukemia. Some clones in this sample may be carry-over from other donors' samples.

DNA for the CDR3: TGTGCCTGGAATTCGGGGGGAAACACCATATATTTT. Translation gives CAWNSGGNTIYF. The chain recombines TRBV30 with TRBJ1-3; D gene ambiguous. This CDR3 is 12 amino acids long. Trimming took off 4 bases at V and 4 bases at J, with 8 bases between the two ends. Germline V gene lookup returns CDR1 GTSNPN and CDR2 SVGIG (reference sequence). The full variable domain, with the rest looked up from reference TRBV30 and TRBJ1-3, is SQTIHQWPATLVQPVGSPLSLECTVEGTSNPNLYWYRQAAGRGLQLLFYSVGIGQISSEVPQNLSASRPQDRQFILSSKKLLLSDSGFYLCAWNSGGNTIYFGEGSWLTVV.